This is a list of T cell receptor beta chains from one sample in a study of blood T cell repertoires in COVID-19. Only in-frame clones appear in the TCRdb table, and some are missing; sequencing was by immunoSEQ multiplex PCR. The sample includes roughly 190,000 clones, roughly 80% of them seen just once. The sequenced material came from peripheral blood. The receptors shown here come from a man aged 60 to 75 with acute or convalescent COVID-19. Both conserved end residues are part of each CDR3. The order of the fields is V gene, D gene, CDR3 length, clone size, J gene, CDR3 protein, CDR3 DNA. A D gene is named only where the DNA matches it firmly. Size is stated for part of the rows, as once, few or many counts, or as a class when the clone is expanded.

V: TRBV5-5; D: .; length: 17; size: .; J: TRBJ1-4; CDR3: CASRPDRRGHTNEKLFF; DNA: TGTGCCAGCAGACCCGACAGAAGGGGCCACACTAATGAAAAACTGTTTTTT
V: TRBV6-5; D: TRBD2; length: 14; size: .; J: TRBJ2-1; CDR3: CASRYSGDYNEQFF; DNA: TGTGCCAGCAGATATAGCGGGGATTACAATGAGCAGTTCTTC
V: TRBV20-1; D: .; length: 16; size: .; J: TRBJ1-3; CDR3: CSASGSGLAPGNTIYF; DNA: TGCAGTGCCAGTGGTTCCGGATTAGCCCCTGGAAACACCATATATTTT
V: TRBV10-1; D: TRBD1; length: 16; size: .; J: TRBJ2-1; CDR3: CASSVDRENANNEQFF; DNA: TGCGCCAGCAGTGTAGACAGGGAAAATGCCAACAATGAGCAGTTCTTC
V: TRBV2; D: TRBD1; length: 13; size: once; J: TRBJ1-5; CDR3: CASTGQVGQPQHF; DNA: TGTGCCAGCACGGGACAGGTAGGCCAGCCCCAGCATTTT
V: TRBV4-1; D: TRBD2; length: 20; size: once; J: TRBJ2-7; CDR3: CASSQGFGGLGTSGSYEQYF; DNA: TGCGCCAGCAGCCAAGGGTTTGGGGGGCTCGGGACTAGCGGGTCCTACGAGCAGTACTTC
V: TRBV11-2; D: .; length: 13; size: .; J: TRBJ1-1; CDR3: CASSLDRNTEAFF; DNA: TGTGCCAGCAGCTTAGACAGGAACACTGAAGCTTTCTTT
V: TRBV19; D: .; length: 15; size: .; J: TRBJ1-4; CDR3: CASRQGADSRRKLFF; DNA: TGTGCCAGTAGACAAGGGGCGGATTCTCGTAGAAAACTGTTTTTT
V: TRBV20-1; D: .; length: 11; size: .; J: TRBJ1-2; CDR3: CSARRGPGYTF; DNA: TGCAGTGCTCGGAGGGGACCCGGCTACACCTTC
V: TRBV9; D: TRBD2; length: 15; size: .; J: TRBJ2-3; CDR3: CASSDLAGGADTQYF; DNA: TGTGCCAGCAGTGACCTAGCGGGGGGTGCAGATACGCAGTATTTT
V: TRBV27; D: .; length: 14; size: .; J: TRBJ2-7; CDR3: CASSFSGQTYEQYF; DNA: TGTGCCAGCAGTTTCTCCGGACAGACCTACGAGCAGTACTTC
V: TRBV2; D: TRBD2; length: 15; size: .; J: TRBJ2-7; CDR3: CASLLAGFEFDEQYF; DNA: TGTGCCAGCCTCCTAGCGGGATTCGAGTTCGACGAGCAGTACTTC
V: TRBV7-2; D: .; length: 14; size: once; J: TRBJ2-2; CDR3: CASNVKIGTGELFF; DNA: TGTGCCAGCAACGTTAAAATCGGCACCGGGGAGCTGTTTTTT
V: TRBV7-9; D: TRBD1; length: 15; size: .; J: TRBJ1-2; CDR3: CASSPWTGDNYGYTF; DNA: TGTGCCAGCAGCCCCTGGACAGGGGATAACTATGGCTACACCTTC
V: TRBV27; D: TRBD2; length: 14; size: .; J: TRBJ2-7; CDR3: CASSHGLAAYEQYF; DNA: TGTGCCAGCAGCCATGGACTAGCGGCCTACGAGCAGTACTTC
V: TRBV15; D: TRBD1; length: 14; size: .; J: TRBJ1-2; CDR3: CATSRGQGTFGYTF; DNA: TGTGCCACCAGCAGAGGACAGGGCACATTTGGCTACACCTTC
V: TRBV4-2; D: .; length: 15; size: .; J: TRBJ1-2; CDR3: CASSQNPGGRGGYTF; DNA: TGTGCCAGCAGCCAAAATCCGGGGGGTCGCGGTGGCTACACCTTC
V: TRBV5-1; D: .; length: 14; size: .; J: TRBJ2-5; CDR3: CASSLGTSQETQYF; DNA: TGCGCCAGCAGCTTGGGGACTTCTCAAGAGACCCAGTACTTC
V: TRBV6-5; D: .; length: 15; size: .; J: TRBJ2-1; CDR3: CASGLLVNSYNEQFF; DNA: TGTGCCAGCGGCCTCCTCGTAAACTCCTACAATGAGCAGTTCTTC
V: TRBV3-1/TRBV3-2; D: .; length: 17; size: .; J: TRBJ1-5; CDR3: CASSQVQEGLANQPQHF; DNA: TGTGCCAGCAGCCAAGTACAGGAAGGTTTAGCCAATCAGCCCCAGCATTTT
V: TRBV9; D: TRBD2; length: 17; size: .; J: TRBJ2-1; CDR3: CASSVEGTSAPYNEQFF; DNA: TGTGCCAGCAGCGTAGAGGGGACTAGCGCCCCCTACAATGAGCAGTTCTTC
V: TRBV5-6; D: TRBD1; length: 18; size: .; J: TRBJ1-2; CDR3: CASSRNGIWDRGQYGYTF; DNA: TGTGCCAGCAGCCGAAACGGAATTTGGGACAGGGGTCAATATGGCTACACCTTC
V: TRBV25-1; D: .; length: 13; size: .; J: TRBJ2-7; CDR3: CASSELGADEQYF; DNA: TGTGCCAGCAGTGAATTAGGGGCAGACGAGCAGTACTTC
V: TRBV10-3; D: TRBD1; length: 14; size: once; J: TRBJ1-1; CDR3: CAISEKGATTEAFF; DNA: TGTGCCATCAGTGAGAAGGGGGCGACCACTGAAGCTTTCTTT
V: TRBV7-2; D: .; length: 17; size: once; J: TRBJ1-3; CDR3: CASSLGFQGLSGNTIYF; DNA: TGTGCCAGCAGCTTAGGATTTCAGGGGCTCTCTGGAAACACCATATATTTT
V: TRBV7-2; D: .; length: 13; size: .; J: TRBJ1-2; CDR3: CASSSSGVYGYTF; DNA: TGTGCCAGCAGCTCTTCGGGGGTTTATGGCTACACCTTC
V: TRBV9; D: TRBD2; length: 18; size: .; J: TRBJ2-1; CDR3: CASSVVPPGLAGDNEQFF; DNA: TGTGCCAGCAGCGTTGTACCCCCTGGACTAGCGGGAGACAATGAGCAGTTCTTC
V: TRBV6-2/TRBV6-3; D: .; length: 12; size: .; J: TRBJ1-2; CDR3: CASSSTNYGYTF; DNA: TGTGCCAGCAGTTCAACTAACTATGGCTACACCTTC
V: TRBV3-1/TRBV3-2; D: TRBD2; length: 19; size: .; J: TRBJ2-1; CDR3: CASSQDYWKGLAGVNEQFF; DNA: TGTGCCAGCAGCCAAGACTATTGGAAGGGACTAGCGGGAGTAAATGAGCAGTTCTTC
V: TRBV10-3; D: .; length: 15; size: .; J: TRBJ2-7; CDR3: CAISESTGSSYEQYF; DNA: TGTGCCATCAGTGAGTCCACGGGTAGCTCCTACGAGCAGTACTTC
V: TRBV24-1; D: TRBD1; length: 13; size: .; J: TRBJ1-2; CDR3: CATRGQGSNGYTF; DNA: TGTGCCACCAGGGGACAGGGGAGCAATGGCTACACCTTC
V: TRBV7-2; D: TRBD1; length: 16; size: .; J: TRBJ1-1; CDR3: CASSSDRAGFGTEAFF; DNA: TGTGCCAGCAGCTCGGACAGGGCGGGTTTCGGAACTGAAGCTTTCTTT
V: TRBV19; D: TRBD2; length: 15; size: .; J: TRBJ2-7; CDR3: CASSIAWGGSYEQYF; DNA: TGTGCCAGTAGTATAGCTTGGGGGGGCTCCTACGAGCAGTACTTC
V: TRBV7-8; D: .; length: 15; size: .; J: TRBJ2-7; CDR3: CASSLRSEGNGEQYF; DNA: TGTGCCAGCAGCTTAAGGTCGGAGGGGAATGGCGAGCAGTACTTC
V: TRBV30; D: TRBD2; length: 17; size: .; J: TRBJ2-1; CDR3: CAWSGTSGLITYNEQFF; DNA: TGTGCCTGGAGTGGGACTAGCGGCCTAATTACTTACAATGAGCAGTTCTTC
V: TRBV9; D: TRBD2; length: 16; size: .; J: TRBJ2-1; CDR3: CASSVDMTSGSSLQFF; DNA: TGTGCCAGCAGCGTAGATATGACTAGCGGGAGTTCTTTACAGTTCTTC
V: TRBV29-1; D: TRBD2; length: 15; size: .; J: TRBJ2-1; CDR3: CSARGGLAGVSEQFF; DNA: TGCAGCGCCCGGGGGGGGTTAGCGGGAGTGAGTGAGCAGTTCTTC
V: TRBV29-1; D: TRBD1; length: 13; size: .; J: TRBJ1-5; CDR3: CSVLDRGGQPQHF; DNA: TGCAGCGTACTGGACAGGGGGGGACAGCCCCAGCATTTT
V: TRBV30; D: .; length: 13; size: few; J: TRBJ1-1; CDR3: CAWKFGLNTEAFF; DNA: TGTGCCTGGAAATTTGGTCTAAACACTGAAGCTTTCTTT
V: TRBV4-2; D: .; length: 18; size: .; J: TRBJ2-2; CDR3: CASSQGRGQGTGTGELFF; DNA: TGTGCCAGCAGCCAAGGAAGAGGCCAGGGAACGGGCACCGGGGAGCTGTTTTTT
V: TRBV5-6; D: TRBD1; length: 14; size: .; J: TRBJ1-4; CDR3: CASSFDRVSEKLFF; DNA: TGTGCCAGCAGCTTTGACAGGGTATCGGAAAAACTGTTTTTT
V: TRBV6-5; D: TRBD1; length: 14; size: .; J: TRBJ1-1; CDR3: CASSYSTRQGAAFF; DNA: TGTGCCAGCAGTTACAGTACGCGACAGGGAGCGGCTTTCTTT